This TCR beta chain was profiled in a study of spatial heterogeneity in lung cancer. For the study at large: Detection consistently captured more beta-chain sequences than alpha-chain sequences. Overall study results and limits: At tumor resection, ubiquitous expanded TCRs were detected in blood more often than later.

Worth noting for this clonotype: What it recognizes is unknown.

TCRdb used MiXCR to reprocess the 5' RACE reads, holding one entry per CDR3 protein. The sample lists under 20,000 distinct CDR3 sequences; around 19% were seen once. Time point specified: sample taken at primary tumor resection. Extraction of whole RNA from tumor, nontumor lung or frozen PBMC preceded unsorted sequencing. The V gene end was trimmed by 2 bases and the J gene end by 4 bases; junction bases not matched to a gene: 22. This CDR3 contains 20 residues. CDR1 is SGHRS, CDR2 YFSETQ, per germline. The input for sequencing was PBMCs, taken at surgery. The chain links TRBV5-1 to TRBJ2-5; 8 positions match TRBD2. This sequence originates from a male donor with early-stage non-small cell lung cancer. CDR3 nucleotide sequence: TGCGCCAGCAGCTTCTCACCGGGACTAGTGGGGGTCGGAACGTTAGAGACCCAGTACTTC. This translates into CASSFSPGLVGVGTLETQYF.